Presented here are 27 T cell receptor beta chains from one specimen sequenced in a study of shared clonotypes between healthy human individuals. The table came from immunoSEQ multiplex PCR; TCRdb's copy has only in-frame clones and leaves some out. The sample includes under 2,500,000 clones, approximately 94% seen only once; the top ten take 0.1% to 0.15%. Sequencing input: naive CD4+ T cells sorted from blood. The subset is: CD45RA+ positively selected. All receptors derive from a man between 18 and 35 years old in good health.

The V gene is TRBV9, the J gene TRBJ2-3; 11 nucleotides line up with TRBD2. V dropped 4 bases and J dropped 4; count of bases not matched to a gene: 8. Germline V gives CDR1 SGDLS, CDR2 YYNGEE. The CDR3 is 16 residues long. The CDR3: CASSPRLAGLADTQYF. The CDR3, as DNA: TGTGCCAGCAGCCCCCGACTAGCGGGGTTGGCAGATACGCAGTATTTT.

The CDR3 here is CASGLTGEARAQHF. The CDR3 nucleotides read TGTGCCAGCGGGCTGACAGGGGAAGCGCGGGCCCAGCATTTT. The chain couples TRBV2 to TRBJ1-5; 8 bases line up with TRBD1. The germline CDR1 and CDR2 sequences are SNHLY and FYNNEI. The CDR3 contains 14 residues. The V segment lost 8 bases and the J segment 11 bases; nucleotides outside the gene matches: 14.

This chain joins TRBV28 and TRBJ2-6, with 7 bases aligning to TRBD1. CDR1 is MDHEN and CDR2 is SYDVKM in the germline V gene. The CDR3 loop spans 17 amino acids. V was pared by 3 bases and J by 4 bases, with 9 bases of the junction left unmatched. CDR3 bases: TGTGCCAGCAGTTTGCCCCTGGACAGGCTAGGGGCCAACGTCCTGACTTTC. Protein: CASSLPLDRLGANVLTF.

About this clone itself: The same CDR3 is also encoded by other DNA sequences in this sample. V gene TRBV5-1 combines with J gene TRBJ2-2; D is unclear. The CDR3 sequence is 16 residues long. Germline assignment: CDR1 SGHRS and CDR2 YFSETQ. The V end was cut by 0 bases, the J end by 0 bases, with 9 bases between. CDR3 coding DNA: TGCGCCAGCAGCTTGGCCGGCACGGCGAACACCGGGGAGCTGTTTTTT. It specifies CASSLAGTANTGELFF.

The chain recombines TRBV7-3 with TRBJ2-5; a possible D gene is TRBD1 (5 bases). This CDR3 is built from 13 residues. Trimming took off 5 bases at V and 2 bases at J, with 9 bases between the two ends. Germline V CDR1 and CDR2: SGHTA, FQGTGA. The CDR3 here is CASSPTVQETQYF. CDR3 sequence (DNA): TGTGCCAGCAGCCCGACAGTACAAGAGACCCAGTACTTC.

As to this clone: This sample also contains other DNA sequences that code for the same CDR3. The chain links TRBV29-1 to TRBJ2-7, with TRBD1 identical over 9 bases. Germline V gene lookup returns CDR1 SQVTM and CDR2 ANQGSEA. After removal of 5 bases from V and 1 base from J, the junction contained 3 bases not matched to a gene. This CDR3 has 13 amino acids. The CDR3 loop reads CSVTGTGSYEQYF. The CDR3 nucleotides read TGCAGCGTTACCGGGACAGGGTCCTACGAGCAGTACTTC.

This chain joins TRBV6-5 and TRBJ2-1; 10 bases agree with TRBD1. Germline CDR1 is MNHEY and CDR2 is SVGAGI. Trimming took 5 bases from V and 3 from J; bases not matched to a gene: 4. There are 15 residues in the CDR3. CDR3 bases: TGTGCCAGCAGTAGCCGGGACAGGGGCTACAATGAGCAGTTCTTC. Residues: CASSSRDRGYNEQFF.

The chain carries TRBV7-6 and TRBJ1-2, with D tentatively TRBD1 (5 bases). The V end was cut by 5 bases, the J end by 0 bases, with 13 bases between. The length of the CDR3 is 15 residues. CDR1 and CDR2 from the germline V gene are SGHVS and FNYEAQ. CDR3 in amino acids: CASSPGTAANYGYTF. The CDR3 DNA reads TGTGCCAGCAGCCCTGGGACCGCAGCTAACTATGGCTACACCTTC.

V is TRBV15 and J is TRBJ1-5; no clear D. Trimming shortened V by 6 bases and J by 5 bases, and 8 bases separated the two germline ends. The length of the CDR3 is 12 residues. Germline V gene sequence: CDR1 LNHNV, CDR2 YYDKDF (reference sequence). The CDR3: CATSTDDQPQHF. CDR3 in DNA: TGTGCCACCAGTACAGATGATCAGCCCCAGCATTTT.

The rearrangement joins TRBV4-3 to TRBJ2-7; no reliable D call. V was cut by 0 bases and J by 2 bases, with 29 bases left in between. The CDR3 is made up of 21 amino acids. Germline assignment: CDR1 LGHNA and CDR2 YSLEER. The CDR3 DNA is TGCGCCAGCAGCCAAGATATAGGATACGGCATAGACCCACCATTCGCCTACGAGCAGTACTTC. Its protein is CASSQDIGYGIDPPFAYEQYF.

The chain links TRBV6-6 to TRBJ2-4, with D perhaps matching TRBD1 or TRBD2 (6 bases each). Germline assignment: CDR1 MNHNY and CDR2 SVGAGI (reference sequence). The CDR3 totals 15 residues. Deletions cut 4 bases from V and 6 bases from J, with 16 bases between. DNA of the CDR3: TGTGCCAGCAGTTTCGGGGGCCGGGACCTAAACATTCAGTACTTC. This encodes CASSFGGRDLNIQYF.

Regarding this clone: The same CDR3 also results from other DNA sequences found in this sample. This chain joins TRBV28 and TRBJ1-4; 9 positions match TRBD1. This CDR3 contains 14 residues. Germline CDR1 MDHEN, CDR2 SYDVKM. J was trimmed by 8 bases and V by 4 bases; bases with no gene match: 5. The DNA for the CDR3 is TGTGCCAGCAGTTCCGGGACAGGGCGAGAAAAACTGTTTTTT. This gives the protein CASSSGTGREKLFF. Full variable domain (remainder filled in from reference TRBV28 and TRBJ1-4): DVKVTQSSRYLVKRTGEKVFLECVQDMDHENMFWYRQDPGLGLRLIYFSYDVKMKEKGDIPEGYSVSREKKERFSLILESASTNQTSMYLCASSSGTGREKLFFGSGTQLSVL.

The genes are TRBV6-6 and TRBJ1-1; D call uncertain. The V gene lost 5 bases and the J gene lost 1 base, with 5 bases spanning the gap. The germline gives CDR1 MNHNY, CDR2 SVGAGI (reference sequence). CDR3 length: 12 amino acids. The chain's CDR3 is CASSNQNTEAFF. CDR3 bases: TGTGCCAGCAGTAATCAGAACACTGAAGCTTTCTTT.

The V call is TRBV27, the J call TRBJ2-7; TRBD1 matches at 8 bases. CDR1 and CDR2 from the germline V gene are MNHEY and SMNVEV (reference sequence). This CDR3 spans 13 amino acids. After removal of 7 bases from V and 1 base from J, the junction contained 3 bases not matched to a gene. CDR3 sequence: CASKGTGSYEQYF. The CDR3 nucleotides read TGTGCCAGCAAGGGGACAGGTTCCTACGAGCAGTACTTC.

This rearrangement joins TRBV28 to TRBJ1-5; a weak D match, TRBD1 (6 bases). The CDR3 runs to 14 residues. The germline CDR1 and CDR2 sequences are MDHEN and SYDVKM. V dropped 4 bases and J dropped 1 base, with 8 bases sitting between them. The CDR3 loop reads CASSSGTSNQPQHF. For the CDR3, the DNA is TGTGCCAGCAGTTCCGGGACAAGCAATCAGCCCCAGCATTTT. The variable domain in full, completed from reference TRBV28 and TRBJ1-5, reads DVKVTQSSRYLVKRTGEKVFLECVQDMDHENMFWYRQDPGLGLRLIYFSYDVKMKEKGDIPEGYSVSREKKERFSLILESASTNQTSMYLCASSSGTSNQPQHFGDGTRLSIL.

This chain links TRBV5-1 with TRBJ2-7; D unclear. The CDR3 is 16 residues long. Germline CDR1 and CDR2: SGHRS and YFSETQ. V was pared by 0 bases and J by 6 bases, with 19 bases between. The CDR3 reads CASSLVADPTGGEQYF. The CDR3 coding sequence is TGCGCCAGCAGCTTGGTTGCCGACCCCACCGGCGGCGAGCAGTACTTC. Combining the CDR3 with reference TRBV5-1 and TRBJ2-7 gives the whole variable domain KAGVTQTPRYLIKTRGQQVTLSCSPISGHRSVSWYQQTPGQGLQFLFEYFSETQRNKGNFPGRFSGRQFSNSRSEMNVSTLELGDSALYLCASSLVADPTGGEQYFGPGTRLTVT.

This chain links TRBV10-3 with TRBJ1-4, with D uncertain. The CDR3 length is 14 residues. V was clipped by 2 bases and J by 7 bases, with 11 bases between them. Germline values: CDR1 ENHRY, CDR2 SYGVKD. The chain's CDR3 is CAISEGEAREKLFF. The DNA of the CDR3 is TGTGCCATCAGTGAGGGGGAGGCTCGTGAAAAACTGTTTTTT.

The chain employs TRBV4-1 and TRBJ1-2, with 7 bases identical to TRBD1. The CDR3 length is 15 residues. Germline V gene sequence: CDR1 MGHRA, CDR2 YSYEKL. V dropped 0 bases and J dropped 4; count of bases not matched to a gene: 5. CDR3 in DNA: TGCGCCAGCAGCCAAGATCCGGGACAGCTCTATGGCTACACCTTC. Its translation is CASSQDPGQLYGYTF.

The gene calls are TRBV7-2 and TRBJ2-7, with no clear D. Trimming removed 3 bases at V and 0 bases at J, with 9 bases between. This CDR3 has 14 amino acids. Germline lookup yields CDR1 SGHTA and CDR2 FQGNSA. The CDR3: CASSFVGFSYEQYF. CDR3 DNA: TGTGCCAGCAGCTTCGTGGGTTTCTCCTACGAGCAGTACTTC.

The chain has TRBV10-3 and TRBJ2-7; TRBD1 agrees at 7 bases. This CDR3 is built from 15 residues. Germline V gene sequence: CDR1 ENHRY, CDR2 SYGVKD. V shed 6 bases, J shed 2 bases, and the junction held 10 bases outside the gene matches. The DNA for the CDR3 is TGTGCCATCAGGGAAGGACAGGCGGCTACCTACGAGCAGTACTTC. As protein: CAIREGQAATYEQYF.

This clone turned up a few times. The CDR3 DNA follows: TGTGCCAGCAGTGCTCCCGGGACAGGGCGCCTCGAGCAGTACTTC. Protein product: CASSAPGTGRLEQYF. The rearrangement joins TRBV25-1 to TRBJ2-7; 9 bases are a match to TRBD1. V shed 4 bases, J shed 6 bases, and the junction held 10 bases outside the gene matches. Germline V gene lookup returns CDR1 MGHDK and CDR2 SYGVNS. The CDR3 totals 15 residues.

The V gene is TRBV5-4, the J gene TRBJ1-2; D is uncertain. This CDR3 region has 13 residues. Germline-derived CDR1 and CDR2 are SGHNT and YYREEE (reference sequence). The V gene lost 4 bases and the J gene lost 3 bases, with 10 bases spanning the gap. The CDR3 coding sequence is TGTGCCAGCAGCCCGGACGTGTACTATGGCTACACCTTC. It is translated as CASSPDVYYGYTF.

The gene calls are TRBV9 and TRBJ2-3; maybe TRBD2 (7 bases). This CDR3 has 16 residues. Germline assignment: CDR1 SGDLS and CDR2 YYNGEE. The V end lost 0 bases, the J end lost 1 base, and 12 bases lay between the germline ends. In nucleotides, the CDR3 is TGTGCCAGCAGCGTAGGGTGGGAGGGGGGCACAGATACGCAGTATTTT. It yields the protein CASSVGWEGGTDTQYF.

The V call is TRBV5-4, the J call TRBJ2-5; D call uncertain. V was clipped by 5 bases and J by 3 bases, with 17 bases between them. Germline lookup yields CDR1 SGHNT and CDR2 YYREEE (reference sequence). The CDR3 has 15 amino acids. The CDR3 sequence is CASSSRKRGEETQYF. The CDR3 region has the DNA TGTGCCAGCAGTTCTCGAAAGAGAGGTGAAGAGACCCAGTACTTC.

V is TRBV6-5 and J is TRBJ1-3, with a possible D match to TRBD1 (6 bases). Germline V lookup: CDR1 MNHEY, CDR2 SVGAGI. The CDR3 covers 15 residues. V dropped 6 bases and J dropped 2 bases, with 14 bases sitting between them. CDR3 in DNA: TGTGCCAGCAGCGCCGGCGGGACACCTGGAAACACCATATATTTT. This translates into CASSAGGTPGNTIYF.

The V and J genes are TRBV11-2 and TRBJ2-3; D gene uncertain. This CDR3 comprises 16 residues. V lost 5 bases and J lost 0, with 15 bases in between. CDR1 and CDR2 from the germline V gene are SGHAT and FQNNGV. The CDR3 region is CASSNPRQASTDTQYF. The CDR3 coding sequence is TGTGCCAGCAGCAACCCTCGACAAGCTAGCACAGATACGCAGTATTTT.

V and J are TRBV10-1 and TRBJ1-5; perhaps TRBD1 as D (5 bases). V was trimmed by 4 bases and J by 7 bases, leaving 11 bases between them. CDR1 and CDR2 (germline): WNHNN, SYGVQD (reference sequence). This CDR3 contains 13 residues. CDR3 in amino acids: CASSGDLLQPQHF. The CDR3 DNA follows: TGCGCCAGCAGTGGGGACCTCCTACAGCCCCAGCATTTT.